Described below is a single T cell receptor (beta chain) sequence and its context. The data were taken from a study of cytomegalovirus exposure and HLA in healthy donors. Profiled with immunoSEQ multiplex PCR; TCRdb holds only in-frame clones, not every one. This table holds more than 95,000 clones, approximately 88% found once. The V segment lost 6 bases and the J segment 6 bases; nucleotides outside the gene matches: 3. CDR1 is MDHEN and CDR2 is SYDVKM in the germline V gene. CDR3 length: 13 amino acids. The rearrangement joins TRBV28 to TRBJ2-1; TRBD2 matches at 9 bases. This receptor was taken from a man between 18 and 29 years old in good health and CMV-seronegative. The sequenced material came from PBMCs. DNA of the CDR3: TGTGCCAGCAGGGCGGGAGGGCCCAATGAGCAGTTCTTC. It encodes CASRAGGPNEQFF.